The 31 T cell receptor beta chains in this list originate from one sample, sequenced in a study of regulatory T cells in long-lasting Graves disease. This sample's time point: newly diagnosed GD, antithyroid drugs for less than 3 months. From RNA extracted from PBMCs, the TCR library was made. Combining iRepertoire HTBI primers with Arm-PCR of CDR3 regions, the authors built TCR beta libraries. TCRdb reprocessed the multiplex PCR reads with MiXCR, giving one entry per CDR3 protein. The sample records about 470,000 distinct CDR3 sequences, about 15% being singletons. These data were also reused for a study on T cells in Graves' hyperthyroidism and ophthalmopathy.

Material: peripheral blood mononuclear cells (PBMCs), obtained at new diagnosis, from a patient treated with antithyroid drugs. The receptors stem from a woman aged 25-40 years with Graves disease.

For the CDR3, the DNA is TGTGCCAGCGGGACAGGGGCTAACACCGGGGAGCTGTTTTTT. It yields the protein CASGTGANTGELFF. The rearrangement links TRBV6-1 to TRBJ2-2, with 10 bases identical to TRBD1. V lost 8 bases, J lost 2 bases, and 2 bases stayed unmatched. The CDR3 contains 14 residues. Germline loops: CDR1 MNHNS, CDR2 SASEGT.

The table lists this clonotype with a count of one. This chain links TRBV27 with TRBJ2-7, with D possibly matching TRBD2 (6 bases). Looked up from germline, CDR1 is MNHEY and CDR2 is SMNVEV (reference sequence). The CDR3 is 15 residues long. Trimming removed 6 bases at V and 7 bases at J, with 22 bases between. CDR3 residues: CASRNRGKLTGEQYF. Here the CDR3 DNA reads TGTGCCAGCAGAAACCGGGGGAAACTGACGGGGGAGCAGTACTTC.

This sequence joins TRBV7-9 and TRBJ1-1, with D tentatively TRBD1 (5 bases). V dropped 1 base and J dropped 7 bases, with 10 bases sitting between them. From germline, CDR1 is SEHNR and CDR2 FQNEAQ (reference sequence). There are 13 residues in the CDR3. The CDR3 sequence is CASSLGGSFEAFF. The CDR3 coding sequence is TGTGCCAGCAGCTTAGGGGGGTCGTTTGAAGCTTTCTTT.

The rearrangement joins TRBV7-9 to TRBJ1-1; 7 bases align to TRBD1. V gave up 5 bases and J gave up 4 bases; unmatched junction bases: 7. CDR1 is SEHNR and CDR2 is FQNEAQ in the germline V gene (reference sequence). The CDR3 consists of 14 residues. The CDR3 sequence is CASSIRQGLTEAFF. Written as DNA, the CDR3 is TGTGCCAGCAGCATCCGACAGGGCCTCACTGAAGCTTTCTTT. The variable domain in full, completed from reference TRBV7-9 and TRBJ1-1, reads DTGVSQNPRHKITKRGQNVTFRCDPISEHNRLYWYRQTLGQGPEFLTYFQNEAQLEKSRLLSDRFSAERPKGSFSTLEIQRTEQGDSAMYLCASSIRQGLTEAFFGQGTRLTVV.

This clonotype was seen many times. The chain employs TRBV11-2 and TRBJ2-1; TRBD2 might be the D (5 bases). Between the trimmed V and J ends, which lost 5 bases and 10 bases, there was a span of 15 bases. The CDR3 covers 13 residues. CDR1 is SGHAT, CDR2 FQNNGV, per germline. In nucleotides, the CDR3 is TGTGCCAGCAGCCCTAATAATTCGGGGGAGCAGTTCTTC. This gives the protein CASSPNNSGEQFF.

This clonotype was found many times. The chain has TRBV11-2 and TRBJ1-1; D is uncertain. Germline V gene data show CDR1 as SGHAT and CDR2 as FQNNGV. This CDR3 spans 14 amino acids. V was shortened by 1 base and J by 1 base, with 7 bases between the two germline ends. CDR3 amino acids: CASSLVSGNTEAFF. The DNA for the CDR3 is TGTGCCAGCAGCTTAGTGTCAGGGAACACTGAAGCTTTCTTT.

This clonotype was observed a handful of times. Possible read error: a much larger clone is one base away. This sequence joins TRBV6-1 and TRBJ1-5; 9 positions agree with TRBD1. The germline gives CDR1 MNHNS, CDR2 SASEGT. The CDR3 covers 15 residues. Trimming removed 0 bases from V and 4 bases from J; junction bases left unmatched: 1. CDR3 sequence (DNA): TGTGCCAGCAGTGAAGCGGACAGGGGAAATCAGCCCCAGCATTTT. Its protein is CASSEADRGNQPQHF.

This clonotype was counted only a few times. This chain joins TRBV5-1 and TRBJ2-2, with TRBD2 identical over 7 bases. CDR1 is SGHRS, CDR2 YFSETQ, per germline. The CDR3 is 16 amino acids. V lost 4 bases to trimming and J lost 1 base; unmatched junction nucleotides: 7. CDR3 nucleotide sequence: TGCGCCAGCAGCCCGAGTCTAGCGGAGAACACCGGGGAGCTGTTTTTT. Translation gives CASSPSLAENTGELFF.

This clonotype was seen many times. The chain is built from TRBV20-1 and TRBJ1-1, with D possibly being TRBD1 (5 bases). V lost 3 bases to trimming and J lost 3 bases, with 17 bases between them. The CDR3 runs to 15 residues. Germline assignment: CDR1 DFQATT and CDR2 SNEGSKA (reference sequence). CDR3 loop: CSARDYRREDTEAFF. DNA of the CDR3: TGCAGTGCTAGGGATTACAGGAGAGAGGACACTGAAGCTTTCTTT.

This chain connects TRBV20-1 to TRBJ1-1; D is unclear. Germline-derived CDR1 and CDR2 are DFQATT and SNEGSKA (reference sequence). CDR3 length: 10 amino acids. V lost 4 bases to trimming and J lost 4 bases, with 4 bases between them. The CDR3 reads CSAIGTEAFF. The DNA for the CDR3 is TGCAGTGCTATCGGCACTGAAGCTTTCTTT.

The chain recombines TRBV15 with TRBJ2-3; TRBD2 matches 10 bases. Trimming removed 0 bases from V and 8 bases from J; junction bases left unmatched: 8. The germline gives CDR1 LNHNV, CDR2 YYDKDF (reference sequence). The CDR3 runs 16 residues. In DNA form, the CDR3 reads TGTGCCACCAGCAGAGATACCCTAGCGGGGGCGCTTACGCAGTATTTT. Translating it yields CATSRDTLAGALTQYF.

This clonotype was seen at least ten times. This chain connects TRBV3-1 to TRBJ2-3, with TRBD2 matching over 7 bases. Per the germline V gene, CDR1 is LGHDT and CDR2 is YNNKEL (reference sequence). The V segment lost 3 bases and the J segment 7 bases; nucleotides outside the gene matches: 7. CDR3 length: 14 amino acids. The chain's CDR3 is CASSHPTSSNTQYF. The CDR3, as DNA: TGTGCCAGCAGCCACCCGACTAGCTCCAATACGCAGTATTTT.

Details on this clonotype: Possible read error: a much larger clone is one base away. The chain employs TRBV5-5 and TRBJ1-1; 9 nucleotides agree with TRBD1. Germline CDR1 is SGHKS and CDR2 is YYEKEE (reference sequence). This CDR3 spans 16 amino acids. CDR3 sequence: CAGSPGSSGTGTKGFF. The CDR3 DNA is TGCGCCGGCAGTCCGGGATCTTCCGGGACAGGGACAAAAGGTTTCTTT.

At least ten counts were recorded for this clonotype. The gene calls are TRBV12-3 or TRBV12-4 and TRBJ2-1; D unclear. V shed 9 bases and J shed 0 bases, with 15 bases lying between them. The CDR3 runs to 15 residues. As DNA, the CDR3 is TGTGCCAGTCTGATGGCACCTAGCTCCTACAATGAGCAGTTCTTC. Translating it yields CASLMAPSSYNEQFF.

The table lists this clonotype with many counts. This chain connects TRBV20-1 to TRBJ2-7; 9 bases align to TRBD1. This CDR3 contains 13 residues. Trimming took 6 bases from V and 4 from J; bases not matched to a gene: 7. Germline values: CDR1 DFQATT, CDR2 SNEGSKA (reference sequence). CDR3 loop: CSAAGTGSYEQYF. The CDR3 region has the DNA TGCAGTGCAGCCGGGACAGGGAGTTACGAGCAGTACTTC.

The CDR3: CSANDGGYEQYF. Written as DNA, the CDR3 is TGCAGTGCCAACGACGGGGGGTACGAGCAGTACTTC. This sequence joins TRBV20-1 and TRBJ2-7; TRBD2 matches at 7 bases. V was clipped by 6 bases and J by 4 bases; unmatched bases: 6. The CDR3 covers 12 residues. CDR1 is DFQATT, CDR2 SNEGSKA, per germline (reference sequence).

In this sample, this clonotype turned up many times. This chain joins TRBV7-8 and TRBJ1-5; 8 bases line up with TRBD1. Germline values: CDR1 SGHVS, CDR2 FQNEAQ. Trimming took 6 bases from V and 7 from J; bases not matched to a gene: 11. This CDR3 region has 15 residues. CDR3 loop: CASSPGTGPRQPQHF. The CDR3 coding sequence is TGTGCCAGCAGTCCCGGGACAGGACCTAGACAGCCCCAGCATTTT.

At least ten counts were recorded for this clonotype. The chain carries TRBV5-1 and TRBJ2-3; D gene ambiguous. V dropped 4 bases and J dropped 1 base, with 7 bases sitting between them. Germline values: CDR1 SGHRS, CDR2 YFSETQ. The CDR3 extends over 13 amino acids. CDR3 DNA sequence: TGCGCCAGCAGCGCACTACGCACAGATACGCAGTATTTT. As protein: CASSALRTDTQYF.

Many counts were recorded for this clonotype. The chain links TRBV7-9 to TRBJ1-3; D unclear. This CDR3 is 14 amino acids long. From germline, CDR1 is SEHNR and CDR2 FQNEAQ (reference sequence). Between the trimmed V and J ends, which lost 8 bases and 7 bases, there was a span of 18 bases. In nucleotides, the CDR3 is TGTGCCAGCGGCCTATATCCGATAGGGAACACCATATATTTT. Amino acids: CASGLYPIGNTIYF.

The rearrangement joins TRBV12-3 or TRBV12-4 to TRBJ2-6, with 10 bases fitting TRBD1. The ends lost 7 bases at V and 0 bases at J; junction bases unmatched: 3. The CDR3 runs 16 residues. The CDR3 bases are TGTGCCAGCACCCGGGACAGGGGCTCTGGGGCCAACGTCCTGACTTTC. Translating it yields CASTRDRGSGANVLTF.

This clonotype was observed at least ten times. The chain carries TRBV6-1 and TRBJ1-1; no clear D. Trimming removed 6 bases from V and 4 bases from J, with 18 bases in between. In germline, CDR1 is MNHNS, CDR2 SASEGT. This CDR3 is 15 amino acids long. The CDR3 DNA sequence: TGTGCCAGCAGCCCTAAAGTCCCCAGTCCCACTGAAGCTTTCTTT. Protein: CASSPKVPSPTEAFF.

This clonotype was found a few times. The CDR3 sequence is CASSFGAGEGRETQYF. For the CDR3, the DNA is TGTGCCAGCAGCTTTGGAGCGGGGGAGGGCCGTGAGACCCAGTACTTC. The V and J genes are TRBV5-4 and TRBJ2-5; 8 bases are shared with TRBD2. Germline V lookup: CDR1 SGHNT, CDR2 YYREEE (reference sequence). The trim removed 2 bases at V and 5 bases at J, leaving 11 bases unmatched. CDR3 length: 16 residues.

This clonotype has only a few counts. The CDR3 nucleotides are TGTGCCAGCTCACCACCGAGCGGGAGTCGTAATGAGCAGTTCTTC. It yields the protein CASSPPSGSRNEQFF. The chain couples TRBV18 to TRBJ2-1; 8 bases are shared with TRBD2. This CDR3 spans 15 amino acids. Germline lookup yields CDR1 KGHSH and CDR2 LQKENI. Germline trimming cut 0 bases from V and 7 bases from J; bases unmatched to any gene: 5. Together with reference TRBV18 and TRBJ2-1, the CDR3 gives the full variable domain: NAGVMQNPRHLVRRRGQEARLRCSPMKGHSHVYWYRQLPEEGLKFMVYLQKENIIDESGMPKERFSAEFPKEGPSILRIQQVVRGDSAAYFCASSPPSGSRNEQFFGPGTRLTVL.

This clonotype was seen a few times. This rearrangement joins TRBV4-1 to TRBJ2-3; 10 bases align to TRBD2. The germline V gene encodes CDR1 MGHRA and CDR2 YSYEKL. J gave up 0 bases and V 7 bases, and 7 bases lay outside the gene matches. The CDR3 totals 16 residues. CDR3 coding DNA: TGCGCCAGCAACATCGGACTAGCGGAGAGCACAGATACGCAGTATTTT. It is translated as CASNIGLAESTDTQYF.

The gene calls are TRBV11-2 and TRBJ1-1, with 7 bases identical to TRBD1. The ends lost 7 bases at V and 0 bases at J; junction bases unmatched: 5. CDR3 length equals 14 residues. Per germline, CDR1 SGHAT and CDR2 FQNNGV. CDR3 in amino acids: CASTGRGMNTEAFF. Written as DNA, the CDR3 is TGTGCCAGCACCGGCAGGGGGATGAACACTGAAGCTTTCTTT.

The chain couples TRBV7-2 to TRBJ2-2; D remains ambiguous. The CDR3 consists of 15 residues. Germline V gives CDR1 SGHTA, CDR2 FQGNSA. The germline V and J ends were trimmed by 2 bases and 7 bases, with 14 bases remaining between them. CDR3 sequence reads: CASSLYTHPGGELFF. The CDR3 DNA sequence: TGTGCCAGCAGCTTATATACTCATCCCGGCGGGGAGCTGTTTTTT.

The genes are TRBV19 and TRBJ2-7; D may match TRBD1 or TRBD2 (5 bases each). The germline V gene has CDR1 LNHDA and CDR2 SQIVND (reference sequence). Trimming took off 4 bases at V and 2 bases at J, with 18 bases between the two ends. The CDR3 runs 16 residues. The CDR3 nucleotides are TGTGCCAGTAGTACACCCGGGGCCTACAACCCCTACGAGCAGTACTTC. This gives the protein CASSTPGAYNPYEQYF.

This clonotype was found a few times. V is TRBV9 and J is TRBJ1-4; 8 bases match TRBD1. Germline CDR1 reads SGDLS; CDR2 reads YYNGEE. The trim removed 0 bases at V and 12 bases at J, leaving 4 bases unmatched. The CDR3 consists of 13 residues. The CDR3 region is CASSVAGTGELFF. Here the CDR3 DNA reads TGTGCCAGCAGCGTAGCGGGGACAGGCGAACTGTTTTTT.

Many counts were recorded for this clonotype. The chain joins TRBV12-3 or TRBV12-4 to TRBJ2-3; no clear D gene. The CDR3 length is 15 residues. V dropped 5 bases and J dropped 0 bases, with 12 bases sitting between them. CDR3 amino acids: CASSVGASSTDTQYF. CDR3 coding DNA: TGTGCCAGCAGTGTCGGAGCGTCTAGCACAGATACGCAGTATTTT.

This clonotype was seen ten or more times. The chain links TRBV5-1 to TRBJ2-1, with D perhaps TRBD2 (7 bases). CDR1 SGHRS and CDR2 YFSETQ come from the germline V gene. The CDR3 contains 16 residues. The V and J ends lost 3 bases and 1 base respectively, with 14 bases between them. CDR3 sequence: CASSSGGGGSYNEQFF. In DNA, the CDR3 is TGCGCCAGCAGCTCCGGGGGAGGGGGTTCCTACAATGAGCAGTTCTTC.

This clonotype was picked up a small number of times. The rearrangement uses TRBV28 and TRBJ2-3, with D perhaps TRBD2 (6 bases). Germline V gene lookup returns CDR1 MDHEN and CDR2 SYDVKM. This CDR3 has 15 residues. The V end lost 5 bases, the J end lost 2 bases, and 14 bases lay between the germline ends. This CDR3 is CASSISGLDTDTQYF. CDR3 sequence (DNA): TGTGCCAGCAGTATTAGCGGCCTTGACACAGATACGCAGTATTTT.